Below, 21 T cell receptor beta chains from the same sample are listed, as sequenced in a study of T-cell memory formation after mild COVID-19. In TCRdb, the 5' RACE reads were re-called with MiXCR into one record per CDR3 protein. The sample lists around 310,000 distinct CDR3 sequences; 15% to 20% were seen once. Material for sequencing was PBMCs or a T cell subset sorted from them (not recorded which). These receptor sequences come from a man aged 18 to 30 who had mild COVID-19 (a few samples of this study predate the infection). Cell type and time point are not known.

The chain is built from TRBV5-1 and TRBJ2-7; D gene uncertain. V was trimmed by 3 bases and J by 0 bases, leaving 13 bases between them. Germline V gene lookup returns CDR1 SGHRS and CDR2 YFSETQ. The CDR3 length is 15 residues. CDR3 in DNA: TGCGCCAGCAGCTCTTGGATGGCTACCTCCTACGAGCAGTACTTC. Its protein product is CASSSWMATSYEQYF.

There are a few counts of this clonotype. This chain links TRBV4-3 with TRBJ2-2; weak D call: TRBD2 (5 bases). Germline V gives CDR1 LGHNA, CDR2 YSLEER. V was cut by 0 bases and J by 7 bases, with 9 bases left in between. CDR3 length: 14 residues. This CDR3 reads CASSQESSGGELFF. CDR3 nucleotide sequence: TGCGCCAGCAGCCAAGAGTCAAGCGGCGGGGAGCTGTTTTTT.

Only a few counts were recorded for this clonotype. CDR3 loop: CASSPFQAGEQETQYF. CDR3 in DNA: TGTGCCAGCAGCCCGTTTCAGGCGGGGGAACAAGAGACCCAGTACTTC. This chain joins TRBV28 and TRBJ2-5; 7 bases align to TRBD2. V lost 6 bases, J lost 2 bases, and 12 bases stayed unmatched. Germline CDR1 reads MDHEN; CDR2 reads SYDVKM. The CDR3 contains 16 residues.

The genes are TRBV15 and TRBJ2-1; 8 bases map to TRBD1. This CDR3 has 15 amino acids. Germline assignment: CDR1 LNHNV and CDR2 YYDKDF (reference sequence). The trim removed 1 base at V and 4 bases at J, leaving 3 bases unmatched. CDR3 DNA: TGTGCCACCAGCAGAGGACAGGGGATATACAATGAGCAGTTCTTC. It translates to CATSRGQGIYNEQFF.

This clonotype was found a few times. The chain couples TRBV7-2 to TRBJ2-7; possible D gene TRBD2, 5 bases. Per the germline V gene, CDR1 is SGHTA and CDR2 is FQGNSA. The CDR3 is 12 amino acids. CDR3 region: CASSLAPGILNV. The CDR3 DNA sequence: TGTGCCAGCAGCTTAGCCCCGGGGATCCTTAACGTC.

The chain recombines TRBV20-1 with TRBJ1-1; weak D call: TRBD1 (5 bases). The germline CDR1 and CDR2 sequences are DFQATT and SNEGSKA (reference sequence). CDR3 length equals 15 residues. Trimming cost V 3 bases and J 1 base, with 15 bases left between them. The CDR3 here is CSARTLGGGNTEAFF. The CDR3 region has the DNA TGCAGTGCTAGGACCTTGGGGGGAGGGAACACTGAAGCTTTCTTT.

J is TRBJ1-4 and V is TRBV12-3 or TRBV12-4; D remains ambiguous. CDR3 length: 13 residues. V gave up 3 bases and J gave up 8 bases, with 10 bases separating them. The CDR3 here is CASSFGGREKLFF. The CDR3 bases are TGTGCCAGCAGTTTTGGTGGGAGGGAAAAACTGTTTTTT.

This clonotype occurred a few times. J is TRBJ2-3 and V is TRBV15; possible D gene TRBD1, 6 bases. V shed 0 bases and J shed 5 bases, with 12 bases lying between them. The CDR3 is 15 residues long. Germline V CDR1 and CDR2: LNHNV, YYDKDF (reference sequence). CDR3 nucleotide sequence: TGTGCCACCAGCAGAGACCCAGGGGAAGGAGATACGCAGTATTTT. It codes for CATSRDPGEGDTQYF. Full variable domain (outside the CDR3, taken from reference TRBV15 and TRBJ2-3): DAMVIQNPRYQVTQFGKPVTLSCSQTLNHNVMYWYQQKSSQAPKLLFHYYDKDFNNEADTPDNFQSRRPNTSFCFLDIRSPGLGDTAMYLCATSRDPGEGDTQYFGPGTRLTVL.

This rearrangement joins TRBV27 to TRBJ2-7; D is tentatively TRBD1 or TRBD2 (5 bases each). The CDR3 runs to 16 residues. The V gene's germline CDR1 is MNHEY and CDR2 SMNVEV (reference sequence). V was cut by 5 bases and J by 1 base, with 18 bases left in between. The CDR3 reads CASSLTGAALSYEQYF. In DNA, the CDR3 is TGTGCCAGCAGTCTCACCGGGGCTGCACTTTCCTACGAGCAGTACTTC.

The rearrangement uses TRBV19 and TRBJ2-5, with D perhaps matching TRBD2 (6 bases). Trimming shortened V by 6 bases and J by 0 bases, and 11 bases separated the two germline ends. The V gene's germline CDR1 is LNHDA and CDR2 SQIVND (reference sequence). The CDR3 covers 14 residues. The CDR3 loop reads CASREGRDQETQYF. As DNA, the CDR3 is TGTGCCAGTAGGGAGGGCAGGGACCAAGAGACCCAGTACTTC.

This clonotype came up a few times. The chain has TRBV5-4 and TRBJ2-5; no clear D. V dropped 4 bases and J dropped 4 bases, with 14 bases sitting between them. This CDR3 contains 14 residues. Looked up from germline, CDR1 is SGHNT and CDR2 is YYREEE (reference sequence). CDR3 amino acids: CASSLGGRTETQYF. The CDR3 nucleotides are TGTGCCAGCAGCCTCGGTGGCAGGACAGAGACCCAGTACTTC.

A few counts support this clonotype. The J gene is TRBJ2-1, the V gene TRBV3-1; D gene ambiguous. V was cut by 2 bases and J by 6 bases, with 5 bases left in between. CDR3 length: 12 residues. Per germline, CDR1 LGHDT and CDR2 YNNKEL (reference sequence). CDR3: CASSQFRNEQFF. The DNA for the CDR3 is TGTGCCAGCAGCCAATTCCGCAATGAGCAGTTCTTC.

The chain links TRBV7-6 to TRBJ2-3; 7 bases align to TRBD2. The CDR3 totals 15 residues. Trimming removed 5 bases from V and 0 bases from J; junction bases left unmatched: 5. Germline CDR1 is SGHVS and CDR2 is FNYEAQ. The CDR3 nucleotides are TGTGCCAGCAGCCGGTGGGGGGGTAGCACAGATACGCAGTATTTT. Translated: CASSRWGGSTDTQYF. Complete variable domain (other parts from reference TRBV7-6 and TRBJ2-3): GAGVSQSPRYKVTKRGQDVALRCDPISGHVSLYWYRQALGQGPEFLTYFNYEAQQDKSGLPNDRFSAERPEGSISTLTIQRTEQRDSAMYRCASSRWGGSTDTQYFGPGTRLTVL.

DNA for the CDR3: TGCGCCAGCAGCTTGGTCTTACAGTCCTACAATGAGCAGTTCTTC. Translating it yields CASSLVLQSYNEQFF. The rearrangement links TRBV5-1 to TRBJ2-1; D not resolved. The CDR3 runs 15 residues. V lost 0 bases to trimming and J lost 1 base, with 8 bases between them. Per the germline V gene, CDR1 is SGHRS and CDR2 is YFSETQ.

This clonotype was observed a few times. The chain is built from TRBV5-1 and TRBJ1-4, with D tentatively TRBD1 (5 bases). Germline loops: CDR1 SGHRS, CDR2 YFSETQ. V was shortened by 3 bases and J by 4 bases, with 10 bases between the two germline ends. This CDR3 is 14 amino acids long. CDR3 bases: TGCGCCAGCAGCTGGAGGGGAATTAATGAAAAACTGTTTTTT. It codes for CASSWRGINEKLFF.

The chain carries TRBV7-2 and TRBJ2-2; TRBD2 agrees at 10 bases. Germline loops: CDR1 SGHTA, CDR2 FQGNSA. There are 16 residues in the CDR3. The junction had 5 bases not matched to a gene; V was cut back by 5 bases and J by 2 bases. CDR3 loop: CASSGSSGGNTGELFF. The DNA of the CDR3 is TGTGCCAGCAGCGGATCTAGCGGGGGCAACACCGGGGAGCTGTTTTTT.

The gene calls are TRBV10-3 and TRBJ2-5; D may be TRBD2 (5 bases). CDR1 is ENHRY, CDR2 SYGVKD, per germline. Trimming left V 10 bases short and J 6 bases short, with 15 bases between. The CDR3 is 12 residues long. The CDR3 DNA sequence: TGTGCCACCTCGACCCGGGAACAGACCCAGTACTTC. As protein: CATSTREQTQYF.

The rearrangement links TRBV4-1 to TRBJ1-4, with TRBD1 as a possible D gene (5 bases). V gave up 2 bases and J gave up 0 bases, with 13 bases separating them. The length of the CDR3 is 17 residues. The germline V gene encodes CDR1 MGHRA and CDR2 YSYEKL. The DNA of the CDR3 is TGCGCCAGCAGCCAAAGACGGACACGGTCAACTAATGAAAAACTGTTTTTT. Amino acid sequence: CASSQRRTRSTNEKLFF.

The CDR3: CASSSRVRTGGSVETQYF. CDR3 nucleotide sequence: TGTGCCAGCAGCTCCCGCGTCCGCACAGGGGGTAGTGTGGAGACCCAGTACTTC. The gene calls are TRBV7-8 and TRBJ2-5; the match to TRBD1 covers 8 bases. The CDR3 is 18 residues long. J gave up 5 bases and V 4 bases, and 18 bases lay outside the gene matches. Germline V gene sequence: CDR1 SGHVS, CDR2 FQNEAQ. The complete variable domain, with remaining parts taken from reference TRBV7-8 and TRBJ2-5, reads GAGVSQSPRYKVAKRGQDVALRCDPISGHVSLFWYQQALGQGPEFLTYFQNEAQLDKSGLPSDRFFAERPEGSVSTLKIQRTQQEDSAVYLCASSSRVRTGGSVETQYFGPGTRLLVL.

This clonotype was counted at least ten times. The chain employs TRBV20-1 and TRBJ2-5, with 11 bases lining up with TRBD2. The CDR3 has 15 residues. V gave up 4 bases and J gave up 2 bases; unmatched junction bases: 6. Germline V gene sequence: CDR1 DFQATT, CDR2 SNEGSKA (reference sequence). The CDR3 spells CSAISTSGAQETQYF. The CDR3 DNA reads as TGCAGTGCTATCTCGACTAGCGGGGCGCAAGAGACCCAGTACTTC.

The table lists this clonotype with a few counts. The rearrangement links TRBV6-5 to TRBJ2-7, with TRBD2 matching over 9 bases. The germline gives CDR1 MNHEY, CDR2 SVGAGI. The CDR3 is 15 residues long. Trimming at V came to 0 bases and at J to 6 bases, leaving 6 bases not matched to a gene. The CDR3 is CASSYSPGTSSEQYF. The CDR3 bases are TGTGCCAGCAGTTACTCCCCCGGGACTAGCTCCGAGCAGTACTTC.